This T cell receptor (beta chain) was identified during a study of lymphopenia after photon versus proton radiotherapy. Study-level points and caveats: A bigger post-nadir fall in TCR diversity correlated inversely with survival time in deceased patients.

Germline V gene data show CDR1 as SGDLS and CDR2 as YYNGEE. The CDR3 covers 15 residues. Trimming left V 4 bases short and J 0 bases short, with 14 bases between. Of note for this clone: What it recognizes is unknown.

Assay used: immunoSEQ multiplex PCR; TCRdb lists only in-frame clones, some missing. The table records some 3,000 clones, about 94% of them present only once. The receptor was isolated from an older woman with pancreatic cancer. Sample: peripheral blood, taken from a patient treated with photon-based radiotherapy. The V call is TRBV9, the J call TRBJ2-7, with D unresolved. In DNA form, the CDR3 reads TGTGCCAGCAGCCCAAGACTGAGTAGCTCCTACGAGCAGTACTTC. It translates to CASSPRLSSSYEQYF.